This T cell receptor (beta chain) was captured in a study of T cells in Graves' hyperthyroidism and ophthalmopathy. What was amplified from RNA transcripts were TCR beta CDR3 regions. The study used the HTBI primer set for a first-round RT-PCR of the TCR CDR3. TCRdb re-called the multiplex PCR reads through MiXCR, storing one row per CDR3 protein. The sample includes more than 300,000 distinct CDR3 sequences, under 15% of them seen just once. Trimming stripped 7 bases from V and 0 bases from J, with 13 bases between. Germline V CDR1 and CDR2: SGHTA, FQGNSA. The CDR3 consists of 15 residues. Patients aged 18 to 65 had newly diagnosed hyperthyroidism that had lasted under 2 months. This clonotype was seen ten or more times.

The sequence was obtained from a woman between 18 and 29 years old with Graves' hyperthyroidism. The V gene is TRBV7-2, the J gene TRBJ2-1; D call uncertain. What was sequenced was blood. The CDR3: CASKYRPGSYNEQFF. In DNA, the CDR3 is TGTGCCAGCAAATACCGGCCTGGCTCCTACAATGAGCAGTTCTTC. The full variable domain, rest sourced from reference TRBV7-2 and TRBJ2-1, is GAGVSQSPSNKVTEKGKDVELRCDPISGHTALYWYRQSLGQGLEFLIYFQGNSAPDKSGLPSDRFSAERTGGSVSTLTIQRTQQEDSAVYLCASKYRPGSYNEQFFGPGTRLTVL.